This paragraph covers one T cell receptor (beta chain) sequence. Its cognate antigen is unknown. V shed 5 bases and J 4 bases; nucleotides not matched to a gene: 4. There are 14 residues in the CDR3. The germline CDR1 and CDR2 sequences are LGHNT and FRNRAP. The sample comes from a study of response to subunit inactivated influenza vaccine. Points from the study as a whole: Authors suggested that a seasonal influenza vaccination recruits few new T cells each time.

TCRdb re-called the RT-PCR reads through MiXCR, storing one row per CDR3 protein. This sample carries 150,000 to 200,000 distinct CDR3 sequences, about 12% of them seen once, and the ten largest clones take less than 30%. Separately, the same data were catalogued under a study of T cells expressing NK-cell markers. From that paper: UMIs accompanied the 5'RACE template switching by which TCR beta cDNA was made.

This chain links TRBV12-5 with TRBJ2-1; 8 bases agree with TRBD1. The receptor was isolated from a man between 50 and 59 years old who received an inactivated influenza vaccine. The sample in question was CD8+ T cells sorted from PBMCs, obtained less than 13 days after vaccination. In nucleotides, the CDR3 is TGTGCTAGTGGTCCCAGGACAGGGTACAATGAGCAGTTCTTC. Amino acid sequence: CASGPRTGYNEQFF.